This T cell receptor (beta chain) was sequenced during a study of PD-1 blockade in classical Hodgkin lymphoma. Study-level results: Newly diagnosed patients had diversity similar to the baseline diversity of complete responders.

The V gene lost 3 bases and the J gene lost 0 bases, with 9 bases spanning the gap. The CDR3 is 15 residues long. Germline V gene lookup returns CDR1 KGHSH and CDR2 LQKENI. Assay: immunoSEQ multiplex PCR; the TCRdb copy retains only in-frame clones and omits some. This table holds fewer than 65,000 clones, 80% to 90% found once. On this clone itself: What it binds is unknown.

Relapse after autologous stem cell transplantation occurred in every patient, and brentuximab vedotin exposure varied. The specimen was peripheral blood mononuclear cells (PBMCs), collected at baseline. The TCR comes from a human donor with classical Hodgkin lymphoma. The rearrangement joins TRBV18 to TRBJ1-3, with D tentatively TRBD1 (5 bases). The CDR3 sequence: CASSPSGGSGNTIYF. The CDR3 nucleotides are TGTGCCAGCTCACCCTCTGGGGGCTCTGGAAACACCATATATTTT.